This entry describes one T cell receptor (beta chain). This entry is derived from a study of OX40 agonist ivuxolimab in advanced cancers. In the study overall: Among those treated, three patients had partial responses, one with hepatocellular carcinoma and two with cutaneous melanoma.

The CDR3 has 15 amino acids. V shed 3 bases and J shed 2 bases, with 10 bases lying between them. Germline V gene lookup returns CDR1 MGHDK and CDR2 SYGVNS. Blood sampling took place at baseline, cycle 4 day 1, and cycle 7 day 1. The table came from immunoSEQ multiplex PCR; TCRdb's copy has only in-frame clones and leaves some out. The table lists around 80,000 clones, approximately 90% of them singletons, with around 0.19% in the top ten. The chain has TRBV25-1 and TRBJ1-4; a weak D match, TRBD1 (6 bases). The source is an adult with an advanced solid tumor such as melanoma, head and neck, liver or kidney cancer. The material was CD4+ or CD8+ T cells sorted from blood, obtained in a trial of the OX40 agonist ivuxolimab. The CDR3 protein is CASSEPQGTNEKLFF. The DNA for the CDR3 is TGTGCCAGCAGTGAGCCACAGGGTACTAATGAAAAACTGTTTTTT.